This T cell receptor beta chain was sequenced for a study of identical twins. TCRdb reprocessed the 5' RACE reads with MiXCR, giving one entry per CDR3 protein. This sample has 450,000 or so distinct CDR3 sequences, with about 24% found just once. The CDR3 length is 17 residues. CDR1 ENHRY and CDR2 SYGVKD come from the germline V gene. The germline V and J ends were trimmed by 6 bases and 2 bases, with 21 bases remaining between them. These same records also appear under a second study, on T cells expressing NK-cell markers.

The sample taken for sequencing was CD4+ T cells sorted from blood. This sequence joins TRBV10-3 and TRBJ2-3; D is perhaps TRBD1 (5 bases). This TCR was sampled from a woman aged 18-35 years in good health. The DNA for the CDR3 is TGTGCCATCAGGTCCAGGGCGATAGATCCCAACACAGATACGCAGTATTTT. Translating gives CAIRSRAIDPNTDTQYF.